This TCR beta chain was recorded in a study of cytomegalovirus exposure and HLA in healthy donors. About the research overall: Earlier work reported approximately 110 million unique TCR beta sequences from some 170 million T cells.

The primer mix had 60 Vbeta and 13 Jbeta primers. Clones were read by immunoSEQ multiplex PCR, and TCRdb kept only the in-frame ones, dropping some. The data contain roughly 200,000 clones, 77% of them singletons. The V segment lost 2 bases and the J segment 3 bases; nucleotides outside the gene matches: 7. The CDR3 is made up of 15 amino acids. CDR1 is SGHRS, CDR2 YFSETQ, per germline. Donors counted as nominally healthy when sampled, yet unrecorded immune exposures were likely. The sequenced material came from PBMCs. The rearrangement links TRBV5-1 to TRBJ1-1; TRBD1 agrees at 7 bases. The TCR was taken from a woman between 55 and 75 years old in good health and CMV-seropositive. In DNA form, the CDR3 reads TGCGCCAGCAGCTTACTTTTGCAGGGGGACACTGAAGCTTTCTTT. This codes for CASSLLLQGDTEAFF.